This TCR beta chain was sequenced in a study of response to subunit inactivated influenza vaccine. TCRdb reprocessed the RT-PCR reads via MiXCR and lists one record per CDR3 protein. The table records more than 700,000 distinct CDR3 sequences, about 20% of them present only once. The length of the CDR3 is 15 residues. Trimming stripped 5 bases from V and 4 bases from J, with 14 bases between. Germline assignment: CDR1 PRHDT and CDR2 FYEKMQ (reference sequence). This clonotype has at least ten counts. The chain recombines TRBV13 with TRBJ2-2, with D perhaps matching TRBD1 (6 bases). This sample comprised PBMCs from blood, obtained more than 4 days after vaccination. This TCR was recovered from a man over 45 who received an inactivated influenza vaccine. The CDR3 sequence is CASSLGQLITGELFF. In nucleotides, the CDR3 is TGTGCCAGCAGCCTCGGACAGTTGATCACCGGGGAGCTGTTTTTT.